These 27 T cell receptor beta chains originate from one sample sequenced in a study of CD8+ T cells in alopecia areata. Treatment defined: oral pan-JAK inhibitor, 5-10 mg twice daily. Isolated RNA was reverse transcribed into cDNA used as the sequencing template. Only in-frame clones appear in the TCRdb table, and some are missing; sequencing was by immunoSEQ multiplex PCR. The table lists about 210,000 clones, roughly two fifths of them singletons. Sequenced here: CD4+ T cells sorted from blood, sampled at roughly week 36, from a patient treated with tofacitinib. The receptors here all came from a human donor with alopecia areata.

The chain recombines TRBV5-1 with TRBJ2-1, with unresolved D. The CDR3 runs 15 residues. Germline CDR1 SGHRS, CDR2 YFSETQ. The V gene lost 1 base and the J gene lost 6 bases, with 14 bases spanning the gap. The chain's CDR3 is CASSLYPNSGNEQFF. In DNA, the CDR3 is TGCGCCAGCAGCTTGTACCCTAACAGTGGCAATGAGCAGTTCTTC. Drawing the rest from reference TRBV5-1 and TRBJ2-1, the complete variable domain is KAGVTQTPRYLIKTRGQQVTLSCSPISGHRSVSWYQQTPGQGLQFLFEYFSETQRNKGNFPGRFSGRQFSNSRSEMNVSTLELGDSALYLCASSLYPNSGNEQFFGPGTRLTVL.

The V gene is TRBV29-1, the J gene TRBJ2-7, with D possibly TRBD2 on 5 matching bases. Germline CDR1 reads SQVTM; CDR2 reads ANQGSEA. V dropped 6 bases and J dropped 2 bases, with 8 bases sitting between them. The CDR3 is made up of 11 amino acids. The CDR3 loop reads CSVRETYEQYF. For the CDR3, the DNA is TGCAGCGTAAGGGAGACCTACGAGCAGTACTTC.

V usage is TRBV2 and J usage is TRBJ2-3; the D gene is possibly TRBD2 (6 bases). Germline V lookup: CDR1 SNHLY, CDR2 FYNNEI. CDR3 length: 15 residues. The V end lost 7 bases, the J end lost 4 bases, and 18 bases lay between the germline ends. CDR3 region: CASNRLVSGADTQYF. The CDR3 nucleotides are TGTGCCAGCAACCGACTAGTCTCGGGGGCAGATACGCAGTATTTT.

The chain employs TRBV30 and TRBJ2-3, with 10 positions matching TRBD2. Germline V CDR1 and CDR2: GTSNPN, SVGIG (reference sequence). The ends lost 0 bases at V and 3 bases at J; junction bases unmatched: 3. The CDR3 is made up of 15 amino acids. The DNA for the CDR3 is TGTGCCTGGAGTGTATCTAGCGGGAGAACAGATACGCAGTATTTT. This translates into CAWSVSSGRTDTQYF.

This clone was found a few times. The CDR3 is CATSVGAVAKNIQYF. The CDR3 bases are TGTGCCACCAGCGTCGGTGCGGTGGCCAAAAACATTCAGTACTTC. The chain has TRBV15 and TRBJ2-4; unclear D gene. The CDR3 has 15 amino acids. Trimming cost V 5 bases and J 1 base, with 12 bases left between them. In germline, CDR1 is LNHNV, CDR2 YYDKDF (reference sequence).

V usage is TRBV6-5 and J usage is TRBJ1-2; no definite D call. The V and J ends lost 1 base and 4 bases respectively, with 10 bases between them. The length of the CDR3 is 14 residues. The germline CDR1 and CDR2 sequences are MNHEY and SVGAGI. CDR3 DNA sequence: TGTGCCAGCAGTTACTACTCCAGAGGCTATGGCTACACCTTC. Amino acid sequence: CASSYYSRGYGYTF.

The V and J genes are TRBV6-6 and TRBJ1-5; D gene ambiguous. The CDR3 has 13 amino acids. Germline CDR1 MNHNY, CDR2 SVGAGI (reference sequence). Deletions cut 0 bases from V and 5 bases from J, with 5 bases between. The CDR3 DNA reads as TGTGCCAGCAGTTACTCGTGGGATCAGCCCCAGCATTTT. As protein: CASSYSWDQPQHF.

This clone has a handful of counts. The rearrangement joins TRBV29-1 to TRBJ2-5; tentatively, D is TRBD2 (5 bases). Between the trimmed V and J ends, which lost 4 bases and 5 bases, there was a span of 14 bases. From germline, CDR1 is SQVTM and CDR2 ANQGSEA. This CDR3 region has 13 residues. The CDR3 spells CSVGGGGEETQYF. Here the CDR3 DNA reads TGCAGCGTTGGGGGTGGAGGAGAGGAGACCCAGTACTTC.

This clone was found once. J is TRBJ2-7 and V is TRBV27, with unresolved D. Germline lookup yields CDR1 MNHEY and CDR2 SMNVEV (reference sequence). The CDR3 is 14 residues long. Deletions cut 0 bases from V and 6 bases from J, with 12 bases between. The CDR3 DNA reads TGTGCCAGCAGTTTATCCATCCTCGGGCCCGAGCAGTACTTC. Translated: CASSLSILGPEQYF.

The J gene is TRBJ2-7, the V gene TRBV6-6, with no clear D. CDR3 size: 12 residues. Looked up from germline, CDR1 is MNHNY and CDR2 is SVGAGI (reference sequence). Trimming removed 4 bases at V and 2 bases at J, with 6 bases between. Written as DNA, the CDR3 is TGTGCCAGCAGTTTCCGAGCCTACGAGCAGTACTTC. Protein sequence: CASSFRAYEQYF.

This clone was seen a handful of times. The chain combines TRBV6-5 with TRBJ1-5; D is unclear. CDR3 length: 13 residues. The germline V gene encodes CDR1 MNHEY and CDR2 SVGAGI. Between the trimmed V and J ends, which lost 8 bases and 3 bases, there was a span of 11 bases. For the CDR3, the DNA is TGTGCCAGCCTGTACAGTACCAATCAGCCCCAGCATTTT. Translating it yields CASLYSTNQPQHF.

V is TRBV10-3 and J is TRBJ2-1; 8 nucleotides agree with TRBD1. Germline CDR1 ENHRY, CDR2 SYGVKD. The V gene end was trimmed by 5 bases and the J gene end by 7 bases; junction bases not matched to a gene: 13. The CDR3 sequence is 16 residues long. The CDR3 bases are TGTGCCATCAGTATACCGGGACAGGAGGGGTGGAATGAGCAGTTCTTC. Its protein is CAISIPGQEGWNEQFF.

This clone was observed a few times. The chain recombines TRBV14 with TRBJ2-3; TRBD2 is a possible D gene (6 bases). This CDR3 comprises 14 residues. Trimming stripped 2 bases from V and 8 bases from J, with 14 bases between. The germline V gene has CDR1 SGHDN and CDR2 FVKESK. The CDR3: CASSQTYGSTTQYF. In DNA, the CDR3 is TGTGCCAGCAGCCAAACATACGGGAGTACTACGCAGTATTTT.

The table lists this clone with a few counts. The gene calls are TRBV7-3 and TRBJ2-2, with D possibly being TRBD2 (6 bases). The CDR3 has 17 residues. V was clipped by 5 bases and J by 6 bases, with 22 bases between them. The germline gives CDR1 SGHTA, CDR2 FQGTGA. The CDR3 is CASSPIPGLDGAGELFF. The CDR3 DNA reads as TGTGCCAGCAGCCCGATTCCGGGACTTGATGGCGCCGGGGAGCTGTTTTTT. Variable domain in full (rest from reference TRBV7-3 and TRBJ2-2): GAGVSQTPSNKVTEKGKYVELRCDPISGHTALYWYRQSLGQGPEFLIYFQGTGAADDSGLPNDRFFAVRPEGSVSTLKIQRTERGDSAVYLCASSPIPGLDGAGELFFGEGSRLTVL.

This clone has more than one count but fewer than ten. The chain carries TRBV29-1 and TRBJ2-5, with D perhaps matching TRBD1 (5 bases). Deletions cut 1 base from V and 7 bases from J, with 16 bases between. The V gene's germline CDR1 is SQVTM and CDR2 ANQGSEA. CDR3 size: 14 residues. The CDR3 bases are TGCAGCGTTGAAGCTGTGAAGGGGCCGCGGACCCAGTACTTC. Encoded protein: CSVEAVKGPRTQYF.

In this sample, this clone turned up a few times. The V call is TRBV29-1, the J call TRBJ2-7, with D unresolved. V lost 0 bases and J lost 2, with 2 bases in between. This CDR3 has 11 amino acids. CDR1 is SQVTM and CDR2 is ANQGSEA in the germline V gene. For the CDR3, the DNA is TGCAGCGTTGAAGAGGCCTACGAGCAGTACTTC. As protein: CSVEEAYEQYF.

The chain joins TRBV29-1 to TRBJ2-3, with unresolved D. Trimming pared 4 bases from V and 6 bases from J, leaving 14 bases between. The length of the CDR3 is 13 residues. Per germline, CDR1 SQVTM and CDR2 ANQGSEA. The CDR3 reads CSVGVRVRDTQYF. The DNA of the CDR3 is TGCAGCGTTGGGGTCCGGGTTAGGGATACGCAGTATTTT.

The chain recombines TRBV4-3 with TRBJ2-5; D not resolved. The length of the CDR3 is 14 residues. CDR1 LGHNA and CDR2 YSLEER come from the germline V gene. V was pared by 2 bases and J by 4 bases, with 11 bases between. The CDR3 loop reads CASSQNDKGETQYF. Written as DNA, the CDR3 is TGCGCCAGCAGCCAAAATGATAAGGGAGAGACCCAGTACTTC.

The chain employs TRBV29-1 and TRBJ1-1; tentative D call: TRBD1 (5 bases). Deletions cut 6 bases from V and 12 bases from J, with 17 bases between. The CDR3 length is 11 residues. CDR1 and CDR2 (germline): SQVTM, ANQGSEA. The CDR3 loop is CSVRDPPETFF. The CDR3 DNA reads TGCAGCGTGAGGGACCCCCCTGAGACTTTCTTT.

The chain joins TRBV7-3 to TRBJ2-2; 8 nucleotides match TRBD1. Trimming took 7 bases from V and 2 from J; bases not matched to a gene: 6. CDR1 and CDR2 from the germline V gene are SGHTA and FQGTGA. The CDR3 is 15 residues long. The CDR3, as DNA: TGTGCCAGCACACCAACAGGGGGAAACACCGGGGAGCTGTTTTTT. Its translation: CASTPTGGNTGELFF.

Of note for this clone: Other DNA sequences in this sample translate to the same CDR3. This chain links TRBV5-1 with TRBJ2-7; D is unclear. CDR1 is SGHRS, CDR2 YFSETQ, per germline. Trimming took 0 bases from V and 4 from J, leaving 5 bases between them. CDR3 length: 12 residues. This chain's CDR3 is CASSLEGYEQYF. The CDR3 DNA follows: TGCGCCAGCAGCTTGGAAGGGTACGAGCAGTACTTC.

The V and J genes are TRBV29-1 and TRBJ2-2, with a possible D match to TRBD2 (6 bases). Trimming removed 5 bases from V and 5 bases from J, with 15 bases in between. The length of the CDR3 is 14 residues. Germline-derived CDR1 and CDR2 are SQVTM and ANQGSEA. CDR3 nucleotide sequence: TGCAGCGTTATTCGCGTAGGAGGGACCGGGGAGCTGTTTTTT. The encoded protein is CSVIRVGGTGELFF.

The sample holds a few counts of this clone. The CDR3 region has the DNA TGTGCCAGCAGAATGACGGGCTACTCTGGAAACACCATATATTTT. Amino acids: CASRMTGYSGNTIYF. V is TRBV27 and J is TRBJ1-3; the D is unclear. CDR1 and CDR2 (germline): MNHEY, SMNVEV (reference sequence). Trimming removed 6 bases at V and 0 bases at J, with 12 bases between. CDR3 length: 15 residues.

The chain is built from TRBV2 and TRBJ2-7, with D perhaps TRBD1 (6 bases). V gave up 6 bases and J gave up 5 bases, with 14 bases separating them. CDR1 SNHLY and CDR2 FYNNEI come from the germline V gene. The CDR3 has 13 residues. DNA for the CDR3: TGTGCCAGCAGAGGCAGGGGATCCCACGAGCAGTACTTC. Its translation: CASRGRGSHEQYF. Full variable domain (remainder filled in from reference TRBV2 and TRBJ2-7): EPEVTQTPSHQVTQMGQEVILRCVPISNHLYFYWYRQILGQKVEFLVSFYNNEISEKSEIFDDQFSVERPDGSNFTLKIRSTKLEDSAMYFCASRGRGSHEQYFGPGTRLTVT.

V is TRBV29-1 and J is TRBJ2-1; 8 bases are shared with TRBD1. After removal of 7 bases from V and 3 bases from J, the junction contained 5 bases not matched to a gene. Germline CDR1 reads SQVTM; CDR2 reads ANQGSEA. This CDR3 has 13 residues. The CDR3 sequence: CSGLGTGYNEQFF. Written as DNA, the CDR3 is TGCAGCGGCCTTGGGACAGGCTACAATGAGCAGTTCTTC.

The chain recombines TRBV30 with TRBJ1-3; unclear D gene. V lost 3 bases and J 4 bases, leaving 7 bases between the germline ends. Germline loops: CDR1 GTSNPN, CDR2 SVGIG (reference sequence). The length of the CDR3 is 12 residues. In DNA, the CDR3 is TGTGCCTGGAGCGTCGGAGGAAACACCATATATTTT. It codes for CAWSVGGNTIYF.

V and J are TRBV5-6 and TRBJ2-6, with a tentative D call TRBD1 (5 bases). The germline V gene encodes CDR1 SGHDT and CDR2 YYEEEE. Trimming shortened V by 6 bases and J by 1 base, and 14 bases separated the two germline ends. The CDR3 spans 16 residues. The CDR3 protein is CASNLIGASGANVLTF. The CDR3 region has the DNA TGTGCCAGCAACTTAATAGGGGCATCTGGGGCCAACGTCCTGACTTTC.